The 10 T cell receptor beta chains listed next were all sequenced from one sample in a study of CD8 T cells in Susac syndrome. An amount of RNA that ranged from roughly 0.45 to 1 ug was reverse transcribed with random hexamers. TCRdb called the immunoSEQ multiplex PCR reads again in MiXCR, with one record for every CDR3 protein. The table has hundreds of thousands of distinct CDR3 sequences, 75% to 90% seen once; the top ten hold roughly 0.11%. Specimen: CD8+ T cells from PBMCs. The receptor set was obtained from a human donor with multiple sclerosis.

The J gene is TRBJ1-1, the V gene TRBV7-9, with D unclear. The CDR3 covers 15 residues. The V and J ends lost 0 bases and 2 bases respectively, with 10 bases between them. Germline CDR1 is SEHNR and CDR2 is FQNEAQ (reference sequence). DNA for the CDR3: TGTGCCAGCAGCTTAGCCCCCGATGGCAACACTGAAGCTTTCTTT. Protein product: CASSLAPDGNTEAFF.

V and J are TRBV27 and TRBJ2-5; 14 bases align to TRBD2. The CDR3 is 18 residues long. The ends lost 5 bases at V and 1 base at J; junction bases unmatched: 9. CDR1 and CDR2 (germline): MNHEY, SMNVEV (reference sequence). CDR3 region: CASSPGLAGVGPQETQYF. Here the CDR3 DNA reads TGTGCCAGCAGTCCGGGACTAGCGGGAGTGGGGCCCCAAGAGACCCAGTACTTC.

In nucleotides, the CDR3 is TGTGCCAGCAGTTTATTTACGGGGGACTACGAGCAGTACTTC. It encodes CASSLFTGDYEQYF. J is TRBJ2-7 and V is TRBV27, with D tentatively TRBD2 (6 bases). V was trimmed by 1 base and J by 3 bases, leaving 10 bases between them. The CDR3 is 14 amino acids. Germline-derived CDR1 and CDR2 are MNHEY and SMNVEV (reference sequence).

The chain uses TRBV7-9 and TRBJ2-5; TRBD1 or TRBD2 may be the D gene (5 bases each). Germline V gene data show CDR1 as SEHNR and CDR2 as FQNEAQ (reference sequence). The V gene lost 11 bases and the J gene lost 2 bases, with 9 bases spanning the gap. The CDR3 spans 11 residues. The CDR3 DNA sequence: TGTGCCGGGACGTCTCAAGAGACCCAGTACTTC. This encodes CAGTSQETQYF.

This clonotype has only a few counts. This chain connects TRBV27 to TRBJ2-7; D uncertain. V lost 3 bases and J 3 bases, leaving 9 bases between the germline ends. This CDR3 is 13 amino acids long. Germline CDR1 is MNHEY and CDR2 is SMNVEV (reference sequence). DNA for the CDR3: TGTGCCAGCAGTTTTAGCCCCCTCTACGAGCAGTACTTC. This gives the protein CASSFSPLYEQYF.

V is TRBV4-1 and J is TRBJ2-1; D not resolved. The CDR3 has 14 amino acids. The germline V gene has CDR1 MGHRA and CDR2 YSYEKL. With 0 bases removed from V and 4 bases from J, the gap between germline ends came to 7 bases. CDR3 in DNA: TGCGCCAGCAGCCAAGAGGTCGCGTACAATGAGCAGTTCTTC. Translation: CASSQEVAYNEQFF.

This chain links TRBV5-1 with TRBJ2-2, with 10 bases lining up with TRBD1. Germline V gives CDR1 SGHRS, CDR2 YFSETQ. The CDR3 covers 15 residues. With V trimmed by 6 bases and J by 4 bases, 6 bases remained unmatched. CDR3 nucleotide sequence: TGCGCCAGCACCGGAGGGACAGGGGCCACCGGGGAGCTGTTTTTT. Its protein product is CASTGGTGATGELFF.

The CDR3 bases are TGTGCCTGGACTGAGGACAGGTATGAGCAGTTCTTC. Amino acid sequence: CAWTEDRYEQFF. The rearrangement joins TRBV30 to TRBJ2-1, with 7 bases lining up with TRBD1. The CDR3 has 12 amino acids. The germline CDR1 and CDR2 sequences are GTSNPN and SVGIG (reference sequence). Trimming removed 4 bases from V and 8 bases from J; junction bases left unmatched: 5. The full variable domain, with the rest looked up from reference TRBV30 and TRBJ2-1, is SQTIHQWPATLVQPVGSPLSLECTVEGTSNPNLYWYRQAAGRGLQLLFYSVGIGQISSEVPQNLSASRPQDRQFILSSKKLLLSDSGFYLCAWTEDRYEQFFGPGTRLTVL.

This chain joins TRBV20-1 and TRBJ1-3; D gene ambiguous. The CDR3 covers 16 residues. Trimming shortened V by 0 bases and J by 3 bases, and 15 bases separated the two germline ends. Germline V gives CDR1 DFQATT, CDR2 SNEGSKA (reference sequence). The CDR3 reads CSARDGGGLYGNTIYF. The CDR3 DNA is TGCAGTGCTAGAGATGGCGGTGGGCTCTATGGAAACACCATATATTTT.

The gene calls are TRBV30 and TRBJ2-7, with 9 bases aligning to TRBD1. Trimming removed 7 bases from V and 5 bases from J; junction bases left unmatched: 6. Per the germline V gene, CDR1 is GTSNPN and CDR2 is SVGIG (reference sequence). This CDR3 is 12 amino acids long. DNA of the CDR3: TGTGCCTTCAGACAGGGGGTCCACGAGCAGTACTTC. Protein sequence: CAFRQGVHEQYF.